The clone carrying this T cell receptor beta chain appeared many times. The V and J ends lost 10 bases and 2 bases respectively, with 15 bases between them. CDR3 length: 13 amino acids. CDR1 and CDR2 (germline): MDHEN, SYDVKM. The authors ran a second PCR of about 6 to 12 cycles using a sample-barcoded 5' primer and a J-beta primer mix. MiXCR was run by TCRdb on the 5' RACE reads, yielding one entry per CDR3 protein. The sample has 650,000 to 1,000,000 distinct CDR3 sequences; 30% to 45% are singletons. These data are taken from a study of blood T cells in healthy people across ages. This receptor was obtained from a man aged 18 to 29 in good health. Sequences were obtained from blood. The rearrangement uses TRBV28 and TRBJ2-7; a possible D gene is TRBD1 (5 bases). CDR3 in amino acids: CATTTQGPYEQYF. Written as DNA, the CDR3 is TGTGCCACCACGACCCAGGGCCCCTACGAGCAGTACTTC.